The 24 T cell receptor beta chains below were found in one sample sequenced in a study of T cells in Graves' hyperthyroidism and ophthalmopathy. Regions amplified from RNA transcripts were the TCR beta CDR3 regions. Using the HTBI primer set, a first-round RT-PCR was run on the TCR CDR3. MiXCR, applied by TCRdb to the multiplex PCR reads, yields one record per CDR3 protein. The sample lists roughly 640,000 distinct CDR3 sequences, about a sixth seen once, with around 3.3% in the top ten. What was sequenced was blood. These TCRs come from a middle-aged woman with Graves' ophthalmopathy.

The table lists this clonotype with a few counts. The J gene is TRBJ2-7, the V gene TRBV30; D ambiguous. Germline CDR1 reads GTSNPN; CDR2 reads SVGIG (reference sequence). The V gene lost 2 bases and the J gene lost 6 bases, with 8 bases spanning the gap. The CDR3 is made up of 11 amino acids. The chain's CDR3 is CAWSRRFEQYF. CDR3 DNA: TGTGCCTGGAGTAGGCGATTCGAGCAGTACTTC.

This clonotype appeared many times. The chain couples TRBV11-2 to TRBJ2-1; 7 positions match TRBD2. This CDR3 has 15 amino acids. The germline V gene encodes CDR1 SGHAT and CDR2 FQNNGV. The J segment lost 0 bases and the V segment lost 5 bases, leaving 4 bases of the junction unmatched. CDR3 coding DNA: TGTGCCAGCAGCAGGAGCGGGGCCTCCTACAATGAGCAGTTCTTC. Its translation: CASSRSGASYNEQFF.

V gene TRBV3-1 combines with J gene TRBJ2-2, with 11 nucleotides matching TRBD1. V was clipped by 8 bases and J by 7 bases; unmatched bases: 6. CDR1 is LGHDT and CDR2 is YNNKEL in the germline V gene (reference sequence). This CDR3 contains 14 residues. In DNA form, the CDR3 reads TGTGCCAGCGGATACGGGACAGGGGGCGGGGAGCTGTTTTTT. Amino acids: CASGYGTGGGELFF.

This clonotype appeared many times. The chain links TRBV3-1 to TRBJ2-2; D may match TRBD1 or TRBD2 (5 bases each). The CDR3 has 16 amino acids. Germline assignment: CDR1 LGHDT and CDR2 YNNKEL (reference sequence). V was clipped by 3 bases and J by 4 bases, with 15 bases between them. The CDR3 loop reads CASSHPGRPATGELFF. In DNA form, the CDR3 reads TGTGCCAGCAGCCACCCGGGGCGGCCGGCCACCGGGGAGCTGTTTTTT.

This clonotype came up many times. The rearrangement uses TRBV12-3 or TRBV12-4 and TRBJ2-7, with D possibly being TRBD2 (6 bases). The CDR3 has 14 amino acids. V lost 5 bases and J 7 bases, leaving 18 bases between the germline ends. CDR3 protein: CASSRLVGRGEQYF. The CDR3 region has the DNA TGTGCCAGCAGTCGACTAGTGGGTCGAGGGGAGCAGTACTTC.

There are a few counts of this clonotype. V usage is TRBV6-1 and J usage is TRBJ1-3; possible D gene TRBD1, 6 bases. The CDR3 is 15 amino acids. Germline CDR1 MNHNS, CDR2 SASEGT. Trimming shortened V by 4 bases and J by 4 bases, and 14 bases separated the two germline ends. The CDR3 is CASSALTGIGNTIYF. CDR3 nucleotides: TGTGCCAGCAGTGCCCTTACAGGGATCGGAAACACCATATATTTT.

The chain links TRBV6-1 to TRBJ2-3, with 13 nucleotides matching TRBD2. The ends lost 5 bases at V and 5 bases at J; junction bases unmatched: 7. The CDR3 covers 16 residues. CDR1 and CDR2 from the germline V gene are MNHNS and SASEGT. CDR3 sequence reads: CASSPRLAGGKDTQYF. CDR3 coding DNA: TGTGCCAGCAGTCCACGACTAGCGGGAGGTAAAGATACGCAGTATTTT.

Comment on this clonotype: A read error may explain this, as a much larger clone is one base away. J is TRBJ2-3 and V is TRBV2; the match to TRBD1 covers 12 bases. Germline CDR1 is SNHLY and CDR2 is FYNNEI. The CDR3 totals 14 residues. DNA for the CDR3: TGTGCCAGCAGGGGGACAGGGGGCACAGGTACGCAGTATTTT. Amino acid sequence: CASRGTGGTGTQYF.

This clonotype came up many times. The rearrangement joins TRBV7-9 to TRBJ1-1, with TRBD1 identical over 7 bases. This CDR3 is 14 amino acids long. Germline values: CDR1 SEHNR, CDR2 FQNEAQ (reference sequence). V was clipped by 7 bases and J by 2 bases; unmatched bases: 7. The CDR3 nucleotides are TGTGCCAGCACCGTGGGACAGCCAAACACTGAAGCTTTCTTT. Translation: CASTVGQPNTEAFF.

This clonotype was seen at least ten times. The CDR3 DNA follows: TGCGCCAGCAGCTTGCAGGGGGGGCAGACAGATACGCAGTATTTT. It specifies CASSLQGGQTDTQYF. The V gene is TRBV5-1, the J gene TRBJ2-3; D is perhaps TRBD1 or TRBD2 (7 bases each). Germline CDR1 reads SGHRS; CDR2 reads YFSETQ. This CDR3 region has 15 residues. V was trimmed by 1 base and J by 3 bases, leaving 12 bases between them.

This clonotype was observed at least ten times. The chain joins TRBV2 to TRBJ1-5; 7 positions match TRBD1. The CDR3 is made up of 15 amino acids. Germline V gene data show CDR1 as SNHLY and CDR2 as FYNNEI. V was clipped by 4 bases and J by 3 bases; unmatched bases: 6. CDR3 protein: CASSVTGDANQPQHF. The CDR3 DNA follows: TGTGCCAGCAGTGTTACAGGGGACGCCAATCAGCCCCAGCATTTT.

The CDR3 DNA follows: TGTGCCAGCAGACCCTGGACTAGCGGTTACAATGAGCAGTTCTTC. Its translation is CASRPWTSGYNEQFF. This rearrangement joins TRBV6-1 to TRBJ2-1; 10 nucleotides line up with TRBD2. The CDR3 covers 15 residues. Germline assignment: CDR1 MNHNS and CDR2 SASEGT. Unmatched junction bases numbered 6, after V lost 6 bases and J lost 4 bases.

The table lists this clonotype with many counts. The chain links TRBV11-2 to TRBJ2-4; D is tentatively TRBD1 or TRBD2 (5 bases each). Trimming stripped 5 bases from V and 6 bases from J, with 17 bases between. Germline CDR1 reads SGHAT; CDR2 reads FQNNGV. The CDR3 is made up of 15 amino acids. Here the CDR3 reads CASSPQKPGGNIQYF. The CDR3 region has the DNA TGTGCCAGCAGCCCTCAAAAACCTGGGGGAAACATTCAGTACTTC.

This clonotype has only a few counts. The genes are TRBV9 and TRBJ2-5; tentatively, D is TRBD1 or TRBD2 (5 bases each). Deletions cut 2 bases from V and 5 bases from J, with 19 bases between. This CDR3 is built from 16 residues. The germline CDR1 and CDR2 sequences are SGDLS and YYNGEE. CDR3 protein: CASSVGLRGDGETQYF. The CDR3 bases are TGTGCCAGCAGCGTGGGTTTGAGAGGGGATGGTGAGACCCAGTACTTC. Full variable domain (outside the CDR3, taken from reference TRBV9 and TRBJ2-5): DSGVTQTPKHLITATGQRVTLRCSPRSGDLSVYWYQQSLDQGLQFLIQYYNGEERAKGNILERFSAQQFPDLHSELNLSSLELGDSALYFCASSVGLRGDGETQYFGPGTRLLVL.

This clonotype was seen repeatedly, ten times or more. V is TRBV20-1 and J is TRBJ2-3, with no clear D. This CDR3 spans 15 amino acids. CDR1 is DFQATT, CDR2 SNEGSKA, per germline (reference sequence). Trimming pared 0 bases from V and 4 bases from J, leaving 14 bases between. CDR3 in DNA: TGCAGTGCTAGAGAATTTACATCAGGCGCAGATACGCAGTATTTT. Translating it yields CSAREFTSGADTQYF.

At least ten counts were recorded for this clonotype. The J gene is TRBJ2-5, the V gene TRBV18; maybe TRBD1 (5 bases). V was shortened by 3 bases and J by 5 bases, with 10 bases between the two germline ends. The CDR3 is 13 residues long. Germline V lookup: CDR1 KGHSH, CDR2 LQKENI. CDR3 in amino acids: CASSPQGMETQYF. Here the CDR3 DNA reads TGTGCCAGCTCACCTCAGGGTATGGAGACCCAGTACTTC. Drawing the rest from reference TRBV18 and TRBJ2-5, the complete variable domain is NAGVMQNPRHLVRRRGQEARLRCSPMKGHSHVYWYRQLPEEGLKFMVYLQKENIIDESGMPKERFSAEFPKEGPSILRIQQVVRGDSAAYFCASSPQGMETQYFGPGTRLLVL.

On this clonotype: Possible read error: a much larger clone is one base away. The chain joins TRBV12-3 or TRBV12-4 to TRBJ2-1; unclear D gene. The length of the CDR3 is 12 residues. CDR3 in DNA: TGTGCCTGCAGTGCCGGGTCGGGTGAGCAGTTCTTC. Protein product: CACSAGSGEQFF.

The chain uses TRBV9 and TRBJ2-3, with a possible D match to TRBD2 (6 bases). Deletions cut 1 base from V and 3 bases from J, with 15 bases between. This CDR3 comprises 16 residues. The germline V gene encodes CDR1 SGDLS and CDR2 YYNGEE. This CDR3 is CASSVSSEDLTDTQYF. As DNA, the CDR3 is TGTGCCAGCAGCGTATCTAGCGAGGACCTTACAGATACGCAGTATTTT.

This clonotype was seen a handful of times. The chain is built from TRBV27 and TRBJ2-1; D might be TRBD1 or TRBD2, each matching 5 bases. With 7 bases removed from V and 2 bases from J, the gap between germline ends came to 12 bases. Germline values: CDR1 MNHEY, CDR2 SMNVEV (reference sequence). The CDR3 is made up of 14 amino acids. CDR3 protein: CASTSGPAYNEQFF. CDR3 DNA sequence: TGTGCCAGCACGTCGGGACCGGCCTACAATGAGCAGTTCTTC.

The chain carries TRBV20-1 and TRBJ2-7, with 8 positions matching TRBD2. Germline CDR1 reads DFQATT; CDR2 reads SNEGSKA (reference sequence). The CDR3 has 13 amino acids. V was clipped by 5 bases and J by 5 bases; unmatched bases: 8. This CDR3 is CSAPMGSGNEQYF. CDR3 nucleotides: TGCAGTGCTCCCATGGGTAGCGGGAACGAGCAGTACTTC.

This clonotype turned up a few times. The chain recombines TRBV9 with TRBJ1-2; a possible D gene is TRBD1 (5 bases). V lost 3 bases, J lost 4 bases, and 13 bases lay in between. From germline, CDR1 is SGDLS and CDR2 YYNGEE. The CDR3 has 14 residues. CDR3 protein: CASSGSGAGYGYTF. For the CDR3, the DNA is TGTGCCAGCAGCGGAAGTGGGGCAGGCTATGGCTACACCTTC. Complete variable domain (other parts from reference TRBV9 and TRBJ1-2): DSGVTQTPKHLITATGQRVTLRCSPRSGDLSVYWYQQSLDQGLQFLIQYYNGEERAKGNILERFSAQQFPDLHSELNLSSLELGDSALYFCASSGSGAGYGYTFGSGTRLTVV.

The rearrangement links TRBV2 to TRBJ2-5; 12 bases are shared with TRBD2. V was pared by 6 bases and J by 7 bases, with 15 bases of the junction left unmatched. Germline assignment: CDR1 SNHLY and CDR2 FYNNEI. The CDR3 has 17 amino acids. CDR3 sequence: CASRLGRLAGVRGTQYF. CDR3 bases: TGTGCCAGCAGGCTGGGGAGACTAGCGGGAGTAAGAGGGACCCAGTACTTC.

Remarks on this clonotype: It may be a read error: a sequence one base away is much more abundant. The chain joins TRBV6-6 to TRBJ2-7; 12 bases agree with TRBD1. The CDR3 runs 15 residues. Germline trimming cut 0 bases from V and 6 bases from J; bases unmatched to any gene: 3. Germline CDR1 MNHNY, CDR2 SVGAGI (reference sequence). In DNA, the CDR3 is TGTGCCAGCAGTTACTCCGGGACAGGGGGCTCCGAGCAGTACTTC. This encodes CASSYSGTGGSEQYF.

The sample holds many counts of this clonotype. The rearrangement links TRBV18 to TRBJ2-1; D not certain. The CDR3 runs 13 residues. In germline, CDR1 is KGHSH, CDR2 LQKENI. V was trimmed by 2 bases and J by 10 bases, leaving 12 bases between them. The CDR3 here is CASSPSIAHEQFF. The DNA of the CDR3 is TGTGCCAGCTCACCAAGTATCGCCCACGAGCAGTTCTTC. The full variable domain, rest sourced from reference TRBV18 and TRBJ2-1, is NAGVMQNPRHLVRRRGQEARLRCSPMKGHSHVYWYRQLPEEGLKFMVYLQKENIIDESGMPKERFSAEFPKEGPSILRIQQVVRGDSAAYFCASSPSIAHEQFFGPGTRLTVL.